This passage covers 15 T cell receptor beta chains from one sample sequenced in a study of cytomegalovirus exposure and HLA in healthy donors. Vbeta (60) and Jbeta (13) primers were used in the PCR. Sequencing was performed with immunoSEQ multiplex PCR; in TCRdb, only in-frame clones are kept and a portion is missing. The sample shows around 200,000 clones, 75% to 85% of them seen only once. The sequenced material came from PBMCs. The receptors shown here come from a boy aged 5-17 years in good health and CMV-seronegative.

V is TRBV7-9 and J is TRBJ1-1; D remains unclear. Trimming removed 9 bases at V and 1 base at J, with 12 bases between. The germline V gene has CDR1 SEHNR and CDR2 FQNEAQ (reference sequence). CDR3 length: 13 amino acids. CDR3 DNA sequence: TGTGCCAGTCAGGAGGGTTCGAACACTGAAGCTTTCTTT. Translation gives CASQEGSNTEAFF.

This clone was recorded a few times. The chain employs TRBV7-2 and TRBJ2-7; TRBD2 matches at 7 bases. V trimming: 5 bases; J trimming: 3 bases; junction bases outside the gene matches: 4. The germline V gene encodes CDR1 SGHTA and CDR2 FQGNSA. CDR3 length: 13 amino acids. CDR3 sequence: CASSRDYYYEQYF. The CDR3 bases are TGTGCCAGCAGCCGGGACTATTACTACGAGCAGTACTTC.

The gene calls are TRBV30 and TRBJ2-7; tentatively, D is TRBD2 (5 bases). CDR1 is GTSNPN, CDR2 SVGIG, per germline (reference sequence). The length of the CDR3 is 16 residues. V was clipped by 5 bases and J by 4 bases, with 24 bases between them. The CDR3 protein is CAWSRAGMAEQYEQYF. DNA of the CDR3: TGTGCCTGGTCAAGGGCCGGGATGGCGGAACAGTACGAGCAGTACTTC.

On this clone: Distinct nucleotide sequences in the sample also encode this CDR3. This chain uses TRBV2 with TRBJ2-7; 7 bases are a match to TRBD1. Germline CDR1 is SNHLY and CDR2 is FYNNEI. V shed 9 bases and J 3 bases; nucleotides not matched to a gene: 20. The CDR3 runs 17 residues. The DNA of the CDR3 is TGTGCCAGTAGCATACCCCGACAGGGCCCTTCCTACTACGAGCAGTACTTC. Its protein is CASSIPRQGPSYYEQYF.

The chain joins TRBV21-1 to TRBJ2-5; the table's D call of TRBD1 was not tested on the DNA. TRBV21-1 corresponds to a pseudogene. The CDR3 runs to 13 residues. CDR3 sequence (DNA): TGTGCCAGAGACGGGACAGGGGAAGAGACCCAGTACTTC. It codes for CARDGTGEETQYF.

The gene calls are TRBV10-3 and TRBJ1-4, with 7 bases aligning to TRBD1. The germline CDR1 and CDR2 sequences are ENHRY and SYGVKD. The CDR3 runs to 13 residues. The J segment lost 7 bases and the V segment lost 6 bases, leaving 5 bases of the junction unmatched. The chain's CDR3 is CAISTGVSEKLFF. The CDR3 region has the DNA TGTGCCATCAGCACAGGGGTAAGTGAAAAACTGTTTTTT.

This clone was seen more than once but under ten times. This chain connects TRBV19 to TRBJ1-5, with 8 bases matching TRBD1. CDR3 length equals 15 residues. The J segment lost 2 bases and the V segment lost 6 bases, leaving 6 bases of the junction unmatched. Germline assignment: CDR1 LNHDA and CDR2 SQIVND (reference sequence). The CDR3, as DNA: TGTGCCAGTAGAACCGGACAGGGCGGCAATCAGCCCCAGCATTTT. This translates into CASRTGQGGNQPQHF.

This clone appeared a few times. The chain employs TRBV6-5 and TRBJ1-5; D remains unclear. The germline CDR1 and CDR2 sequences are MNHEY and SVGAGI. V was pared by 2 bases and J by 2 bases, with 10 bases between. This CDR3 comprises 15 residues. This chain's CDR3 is CASSYARGGNQPQHF. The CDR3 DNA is TGTGCCAGCAGTTACGCCCGGGGTGGCAATCAGCCCCAGCATTTT.

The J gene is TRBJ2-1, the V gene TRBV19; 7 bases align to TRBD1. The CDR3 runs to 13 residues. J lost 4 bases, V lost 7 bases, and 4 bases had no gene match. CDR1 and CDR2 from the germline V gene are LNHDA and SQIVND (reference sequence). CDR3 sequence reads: CASTGGYYNEQFF. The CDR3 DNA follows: TGTGCCAGTACAGGGGGTTATTACAATGAGCAGTTCTTC.

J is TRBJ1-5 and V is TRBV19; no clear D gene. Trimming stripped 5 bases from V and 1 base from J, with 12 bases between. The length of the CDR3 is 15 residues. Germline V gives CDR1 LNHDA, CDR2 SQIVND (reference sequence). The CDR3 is CASSFQVISNQPQHF. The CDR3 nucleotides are TGTGCCAGTAGTTTCCAGGTAATAAGCAATCAGCCCCAGCATTTT.

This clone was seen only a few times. The CDR3 sequence is CASSLPSGYEQYF. CDR3 in DNA: TGTGCCAGCAGCTTACCCAGCGGCTACGAGCAGTACTTC. The chain combines TRBV11-1 with TRBJ2-7; D possibly corresponds to TRBD2 (5 bases). Trimming took off 2 bases at V and 3 bases at J, with 8 bases between the two ends. CDR3 length: 13 amino acids. CDR1 and CDR2 (germline): SGHAT, FQDESV (reference sequence).

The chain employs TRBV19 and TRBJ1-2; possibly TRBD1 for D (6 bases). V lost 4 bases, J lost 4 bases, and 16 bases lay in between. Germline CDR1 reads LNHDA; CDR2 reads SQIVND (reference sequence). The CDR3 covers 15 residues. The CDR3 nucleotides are TGTGCCAGTAGTACCCTAGGACAGACTATCTATGGCTACACCTTC. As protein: CASSTLGQTIYGYTF. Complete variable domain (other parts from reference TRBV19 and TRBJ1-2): DGGITQSPKYLFRKEGQNVTLSCEQNLNHDAMYWYRQDPGQGLRLIYYSQIVNDFQKGDIAEGYSVSREKKESFPLTVTSAQKNPTAFYLCASSTLGQTIYGYTFGSGTRLTVV.

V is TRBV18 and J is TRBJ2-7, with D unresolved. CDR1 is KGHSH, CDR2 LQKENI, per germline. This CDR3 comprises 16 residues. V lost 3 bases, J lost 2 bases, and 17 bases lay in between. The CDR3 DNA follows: TGTGCCAGCTCACCCTTTAAGCCTACCCCCCCCTACGAGCAGTACTTC. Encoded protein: CASSPFKPTPPYEQYF. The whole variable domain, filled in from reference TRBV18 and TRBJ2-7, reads NAGVMQNPRHLVRRRGQEARLRCSPMKGHSHVYWYRQLPEEGLKFMVYLQKENIIDESGMPKERFSAEFPKEGPSILRIQQVVRGDSAAYFCASSPFKPTPPYEQYFGPGTRLTVT.

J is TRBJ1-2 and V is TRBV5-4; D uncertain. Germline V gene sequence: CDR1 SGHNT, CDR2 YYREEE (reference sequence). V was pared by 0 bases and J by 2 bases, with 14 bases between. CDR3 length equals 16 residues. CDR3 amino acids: CASSLAGRLSNYGYTF. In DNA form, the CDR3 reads TGTGCCAGCAGCTTGGCCGGCAGGTTATCAAACTATGGCTACACCTTC.

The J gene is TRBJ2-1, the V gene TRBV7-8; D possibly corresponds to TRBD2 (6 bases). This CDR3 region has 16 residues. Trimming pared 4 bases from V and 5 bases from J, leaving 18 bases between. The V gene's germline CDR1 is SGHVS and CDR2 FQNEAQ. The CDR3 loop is CASSSGLLFSDNEQFF. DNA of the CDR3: TGTGCCAGCAGCTCCGGACTATTATTTTCCGACAATGAGCAGTTCTTC.